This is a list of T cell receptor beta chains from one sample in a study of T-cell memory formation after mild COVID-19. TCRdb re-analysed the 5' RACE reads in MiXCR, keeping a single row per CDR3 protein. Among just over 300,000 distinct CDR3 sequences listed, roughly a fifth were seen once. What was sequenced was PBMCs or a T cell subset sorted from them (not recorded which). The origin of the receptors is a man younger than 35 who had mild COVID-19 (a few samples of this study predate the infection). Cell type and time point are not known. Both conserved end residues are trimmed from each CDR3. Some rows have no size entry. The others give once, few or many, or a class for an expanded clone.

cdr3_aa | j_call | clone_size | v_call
ASSLVGTGLYEQF | TRBJ2-1 | few | TRBV5-1
ASSTQGDQETQY | TRBJ2-5 | few | TRBV7-3
SGTGTADGMGYT | TRBJ1-2 | - | TRBV29-1
ASSSEGTYGYT | TRBJ1-2 | few | TRBV5-1
ASSLASGRMTDTQY | TRBJ2-3 | - | TRBV28
ASSQEGDTGELF | TRBJ2-2 | - | TRBV4-1
ASTLDSGNTIY | TRBJ1-3 | - | TRBV6-2/TRBV6-3
ASSSSNIQY | TRBJ2-4 | once | TRBV7-9
ASIPTGGFLLYEQF | TRBJ2-1 | - | TRBV7-2
ASSDRLAGGDTQY | TRBJ2-3 | few | TRBV5-5
ASSPLTGAGTDTQY | TRBJ2-3 | - | TRBV19
ASSPGPSDTQY | TRBJ2-3 | few | TRBV7-3
ASSEAAPDTDTQY | TRBJ2-3 | few | TRBV21-1
ASSFDRAQETQY | TRBJ2-5 | many | TRBV7-2
ASSLEGQRK | TRBJ1-2 | - | TRBV12-3/TRBV12-4
ASSLTGTSGGANEQF | TRBJ2-1 | few | TRBV4-2
ASSDPPSSWETQY | TRBJ2-5 | many | TRBV12-3/TRBV12-4
ASSFPGQGKGELF | TRBJ2-2 | - | TRBV3-1
ASSLGITYAYEQY | TRBJ2-7 | - | TRBV5-1
ASSLTQGAGQPQH | TRBJ1-5 | few | TRBV4-1
ASSQDLAGGYEQY | TRBJ2-7 | many | TRBV4-2
ASSRPHLPQY | TRBJ2-3 | - | TRBV11-2
ASSEDPGQPQH | TRBJ1-5 | - | TRBV10-2
ASSFSPTGMNTEAF | TRBJ1-1 | - | TRBV5-1
ASSLVPSPLH | TRBJ1-6 | few | TRBV12-3/TRBV12-4
ASSLGLAGGPRFTDTQY | TRBJ2-3 | few | TRBV7-2
SASGSIERLAGGRADTQY | TRBJ2-3 | - | TRBV20-1
ASSLTTGGVSNQPQH | TRBJ1-5 | few | TRBV12-3/TRBV12-4